A single count supports the clone carrying this T cell receptor beta chain. The CDR3 totals 14 residues. Germline-derived CDR1 and CDR2 are ENHRY and SYGVKD. Trimming cost V 11 bases and J 0 bases, with 14 bases left between them. This record comes from a study of control samples from healthy donors and cancer patients. Libraries were prepared by immunoSEQ multiplex PCR; TCRdb keeps only in-frame clonotypes and omits some of them. The data show around 180,000 clones, approximately 86% seen once. The TCR sequence derives from a woman aged 25 to 39 in good health. The rearrangement joins TRBV10-3 to TRBJ1-3, with a tentative D call TRBD1 (5 bases). The specimen sequenced was blood. DNA for the CDR3: TGTGCCGCCGACGGGGGATCCTCTGGAAACACCATATATTTT. This gives the protein CAADGGSSGNTIYF.